This record covers a single T cell receptor (beta chain). There is no known antigen for this receptor. Base quality data are lacking; no much larger clone is found one base away. The collaborating institutions used their own protocols to collect whole blood in K2EDTA tubes. For TCRbeta analysis, collaborators shipped samples as frozen whole blood, isolated PBMCs, or DNA extracted from either of those sample types. The immunoSEQ Assay, a bias-controlled multiplex PCR, was used to amplify TCRbeta CDR3 regions from genomic DNA. The original methods were these. The number of nucleated cells in each sample was estimated from the amplification of reference gene primers within the assay. To quantify the absolute abundance of each unique TCRbeta CDR3 rearrangement, sequence reads were collapsed and filtered. For each sample, productive Simpson clonality was calculated as the square root of Simpson's diversity index across productive rearrangements. TCRdb stores this immuneACCESS table with in-frame sequences only. Part of the clones is absent; in the studies checked, under half of the shortfall reflects unresolved V genes, and no reason is known for the rest. That table gives V, J and clone size, and the DNA gave D and trimming. The sample includes about 59,000 clones, with 79% observed a single time. The top ten clonotypes cover under 3.5% of the sample.

These data come from a study of blood T cell repertoires in COVID-19 (dated by TCRdb to about 2020). At the level of the whole study: The collaborator samples originated in the United States, Italy and Spain and spanned the acute and convalescent phases of COVID-19. Where available, HLA class I and class II types were taken from metadata supplied by the sample provider and were not determined by assay-based typing. Deeply sampled blood TCRbeta repertoires from subjects exposed to, actively infected with, or recovered from COVID-19 were included in the dataset. The repertoires were released in a freely available public database intended as a resource for research on the immune response to SARS-CoV-2. A de-identified subject ID, COVID-19 status, age in years and sex were almost always included in the sample metadata. The samples were drawn from the first 160 participants of the ongoing ImmuneRACE study and from about 1,200 subjects provided by 6 global collaborators. The material from the prospective study consisted of cDNA or gDNA derived from T cells, B-cell-depleted T cells, or PBMCs. Study-level results and caveats: Clinical and demographic metadata were provided uncurated, with the amount varying by source and participant.

The sample comprised peripheral blood. The receptor's source is a man in his 60s with acute or convalescent COVID-19.

The DNA sequence is as follows: TGTGCCAGCTCCCTGGGACTAACCTCCTACAATGAGCAGTTCTTC. Translated, it reads CASSLGLTSYNEQFF. The chain employs TRBV18 and TRBJ2-1, with 7 central nucleotides matching TRBD2. The CDR3 numbers 15 residues from cysteine through phenylalanine. Only CDR3 DNA is held: 45 bases, read in frame from base 1. V is trimmed back by 6 bases and J by 0 bases, and the junction contains 5 bases that no gene match accounts for. The germline V gene supplies CDR1 KGHSH and CDR2 LQKENI.